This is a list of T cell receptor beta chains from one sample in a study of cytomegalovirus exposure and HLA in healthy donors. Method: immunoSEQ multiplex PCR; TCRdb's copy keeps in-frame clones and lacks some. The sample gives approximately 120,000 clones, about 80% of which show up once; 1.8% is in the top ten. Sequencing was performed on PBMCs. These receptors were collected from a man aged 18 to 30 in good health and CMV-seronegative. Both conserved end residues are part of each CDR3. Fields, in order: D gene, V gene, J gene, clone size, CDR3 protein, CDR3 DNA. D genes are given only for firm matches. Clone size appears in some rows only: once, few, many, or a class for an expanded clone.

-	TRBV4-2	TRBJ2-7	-	CASSQDWETGSYEQYF	TGTGCCAGCAGCCAAGATTGGGAGACAGGTTCATACGAGCAGTACTTC
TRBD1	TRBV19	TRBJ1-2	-	CASSIGGQGIYYGYTF	TGTGCCAGTAGTATAGGAGGACAGGGGATTTACTATGGCTACACCTTC
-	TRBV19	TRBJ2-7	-	CASSIGMAGSEQYF	TGTGCCAGTAGTATTGGGATGGCGGGCTCCGAGCAGTACTTC
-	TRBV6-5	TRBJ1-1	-	CASSYSRQGNTEAFF	TGTGCCAGCAGTTACTCGAGGCAGGGGAACACTGAAGCTTTCTTT
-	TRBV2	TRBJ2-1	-	CASSEALLPPSTVF	TGTGCCAGCAGTGAAGCCCTCCTCCCTCCCTCTACGGTCTTC
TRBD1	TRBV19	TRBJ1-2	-	CASSTGTGFQGSSHVGYTF	TGTGCCAGTAGTACCGGGACAGGGTTTCAGGGGAGCTCCCATGTGGGCTACACCTTC
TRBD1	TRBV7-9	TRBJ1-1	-	CASSLGTGEAFF	TGTGCCAGCAGCTTGGGGACAGGCGAAGCTTTCTTT
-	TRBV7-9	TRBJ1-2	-	CASDESGVYYGYTF	TGTGCCAGCGACGAGTCGGGAGTGTACTATGGCTACACCTTC
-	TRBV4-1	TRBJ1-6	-	CASSQARVSPLHF	TGCGCCAGCAGCCAAGCGAGGGTATCACCCCTCCACTTT
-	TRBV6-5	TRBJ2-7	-	CASSPDQDEQYF	TGTGCCAGCAGCCCTGATCAGGACGAGCAGTACTTC
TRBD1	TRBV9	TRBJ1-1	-	CASSVGQGDMNTEAFF	TGTGCCAGCAGCGTAGGACAGGGGGACATGAACACTGAAGCTTTCTTT
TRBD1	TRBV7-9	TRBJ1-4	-	CASSPTGSQGRLNGKLFF	TGTGCCAGCAGCCCTACCGGTTCACAGGGGCGCCTTAATGGAAAACTGTTTTTT
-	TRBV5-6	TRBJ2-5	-	CASSSPWRQMYQETQYF	TGTGCCAGCAGCTCACCCTGGCGGCAGATGTACCAAGAGACCCAGTACTTC
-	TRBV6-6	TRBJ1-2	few	CASKIGRGGHGYTF	TGTGCCAGCAAGATCGGAAGGGGAGGTCATGGCTACACCTTC
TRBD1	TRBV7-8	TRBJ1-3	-	CASSSPTGAGNTIYF	TGTGCCAGCAGCTCCCCGACAGGGGCTGGAAACACCATATATTTT
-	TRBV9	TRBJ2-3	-	CASSDRGITDTQYF	TGTGCCAGCAGCGACCGGGGGATCACAGATACGCAGTATTTT
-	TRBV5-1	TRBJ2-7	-	CASSGPGLPYEQYF	TGCGCCAGCAGCGGGCCGGGACTGCCATACGAGCAGTACTTC
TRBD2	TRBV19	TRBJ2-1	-	CASRRGSGVAGSYNEQFF	TGTGCCAGTCGGCGGGGTTCCGGGGTAGCGGGCTCCTACAATGAGCAGTTCTTC
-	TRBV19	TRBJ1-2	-	CASQGEGYTF	TGTGCCAGTCAGGGTGAAGGCTACACCTTC
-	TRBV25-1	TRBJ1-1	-	CASSDNRRNTEAFF	TGTGCCAGCAGTGATAATAGGAGGAACACTGAAGCTTTCTTT
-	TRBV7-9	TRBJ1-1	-	CASSLVEVNTEAFF	TGTGCCAGCAGCTTAGTAGAGGTGAACACTGAAGCTTTCTTT
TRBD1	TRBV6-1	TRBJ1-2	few	CASSRKQGADYGYTF	TGTGCCAGCAGTCGAAAACAGGGGGCGGACTATGGCTACACCTTC
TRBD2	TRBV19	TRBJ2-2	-	CASSTPSGGATGELFF	TGTGCCAGTAGTACCCCAAGCGGGGGGGCCACCGGGGAGCTGTTTTTT
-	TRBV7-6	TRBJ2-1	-	CASSRGRNNEQFF	TGTGCCAGCAGCCGGGGGAGGAACAATGAGCAGTTCTTC
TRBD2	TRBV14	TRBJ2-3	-	CASSQPRLAGTDTQYF	TGTGCCAGCAGCCAACCCAGACTAGCGGGGACAGATACGCAGTATTTT
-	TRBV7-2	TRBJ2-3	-	CASSLSGGTDTQYF	TGTGCCAGCAGCTTATCGGGGGGCACAGATACGCAGTATTTT
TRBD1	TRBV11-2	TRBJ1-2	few	CASSSQGANYGYTF	TGTGCCAGCAGCTCCCAGGGGGCCAACTATGGCTACACCTTC
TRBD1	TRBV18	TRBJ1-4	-	CASSPGQGGNEKLFF	TGTGCCAGCTCACCGGGACAGGGGGGTAATGAAAAACTGTTTTTT
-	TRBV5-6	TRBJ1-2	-	CASCYRNSLYGYTF	TGTGCCAGCTGCTACAGGAATTCGCTCTATGGCTACACCTTC
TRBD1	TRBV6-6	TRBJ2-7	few	CASSRQGEQYF	TGTGCCAGCAGTAGACAGGGGGAGCAGTACTTC
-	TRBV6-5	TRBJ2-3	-	CASRRQGGTQYF	TGTGCCAGCAGAAGACAGGGAGGCACGCAGTATTTT
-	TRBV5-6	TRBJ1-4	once	CASSGTGWGTNEKLFF	TGTGCCAGCAGCGGAACAGGGTGGGGAACTAATGAAAAACTGTTTTTT
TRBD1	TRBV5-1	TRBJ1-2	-	CASSPGTGPNYGYTF	TGCGCCAGCAGCCCCGGGACAGGGCCCAACTATGGCTACACCTTC
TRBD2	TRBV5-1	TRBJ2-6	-	CASSFREGRPGANVLTF	TGCGCCAGCAGCTTCAGGGAGGGTCGACCTGGGGCCAACGTCCTGACTTTC
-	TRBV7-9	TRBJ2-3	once	CASSPKGGDYRTDTQYF	TGTGCCAGCAGCCCAAAGGGGGGGGACTATCGCACAGATACGCAGTATTTT
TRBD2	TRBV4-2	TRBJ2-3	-	CASSQEAAGGADTQYF	TGTGCCAGCAGCCAGGAGGCAGCGGGGGGAGCAGATACGCAGTATTTT
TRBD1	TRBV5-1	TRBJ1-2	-	CASSSSRGLRSYTF	TGCGCCAGCAGCTCCTCCAGGGGGCTCCGTAGCTACACCTTC
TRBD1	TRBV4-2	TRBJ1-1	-	CASTKTGSLTEAFF	TGTGCCAGCACAAAGACAGGGAGCCTCACTGAAGCTTTCTTT
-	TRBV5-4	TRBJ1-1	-	CASSPRGGVTEAFF	TGTGCCAGCAGCCCCCGGGGTGGGGTCACTGAAGCTTTCTTT
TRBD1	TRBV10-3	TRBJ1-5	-	CAISETGDSNQPQHF	TGTGCCATCAGTGAGACAGGGGATAGCAATCAGCCCCAGCATTTT
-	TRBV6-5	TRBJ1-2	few	CASSRKFQGDYGYTF	TGTGCCAGCAGCCGTAAATTTCAGGGTGACTATGGCTACACCTTC
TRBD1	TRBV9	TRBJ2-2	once	CASSVVGTANTGELFF	TGTGCCAGCAGCGTAGTCGGGACAGCGAACACCGGGGAGCTGTTTTTT
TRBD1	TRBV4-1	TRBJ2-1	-	CASSQGTGGFGSYNEQFF	TGCGCCAGCAGCCAAGGGACAGGGGGCTTTGGCTCCTACAATGAGCAGTTCTTC
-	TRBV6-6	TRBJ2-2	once	CASSYSTGMNTGELFF	TGTGCCAGCAGTTACTCCACGGGGATGAACACCGGGGAGCTGTTTTTT
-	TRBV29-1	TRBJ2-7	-	CSVEASYEQYF	TGCAGCGTTGAAGCTAGCTACGAGCAGTACTTC
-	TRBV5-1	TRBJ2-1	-	CASSSPGIYNEQFF	TGCGCCAGCAGCTCGCCGGGGATTTACAATGAGCAGTTCTTC
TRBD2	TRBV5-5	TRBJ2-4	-	CASSRDRLAGVDIQYF	TGTGCCAGCAGCCGTGACAGGCTAGCGGGGGTAGACATTCAGTACTTC
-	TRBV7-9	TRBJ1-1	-	CSSSARGEAFF	TGTTCCAGCAGCGCACGGGGTGAAGCTTTCTTT
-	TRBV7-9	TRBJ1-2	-	CASSPNSVVAYGYTF	TGTGCCAGCAGCCCCAACTCGGTAGTTGCATATGGCTACACCTTC
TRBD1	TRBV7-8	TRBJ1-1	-	CASSLTEIRGTNTEAFF	TGTGCCAGCAGCCTGACGGAAATCAGGGGGACGAACACTGAAGCTTTCTTT
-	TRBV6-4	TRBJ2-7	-	CASSQAKEQYF	TGTGCCAGCAGCCAGGCCAAAGAGCAGTACTTC
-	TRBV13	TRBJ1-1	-	CASSFQGNTEAFF	TGTGCCAGCAGCTTCCAGGGAAACACTGAAGCTTTCTTT